Reported below is one TCR beta chain. What it binds is not known. This entry is derived from a study of T-cell memory formation after mild COVID-19. Study-level findings and limits: Chiefly within CM and EM were the contracting CD4+ clones; CD8+ ones were within EMRA. Later expanders leaned CD4+, whereas day 15 to 85 contracting clones were balanced CD4/CD8.

The CDR3 has 13 amino acids. V was clipped by 4 bases and J by 5 bases, with 10 bases between them. Via MiXCR, TCRdb re-called the 5' RACE reads, giving one row per CDR3 protein. The sample records fewer than 700,000 distinct CDR3 sequences, about a sixth being singletons. The rearrangement uses TRBV12-3 or TRBV12-4 and TRBJ2-3; D gene uncertain. The sequencing input was PBMCs or a T cell subset sorted from them (not recorded which). The sequence derives from an adult woman who had mild COVID-19 (a few samples of this study predate the infection). Cell type and time point are not known. CDR3 in amino acids: CASSYSRGDTQYF. The CDR3 region has the DNA TGTGCCAGCAGTTATAGCCGTGGAGATACGCAGTATTTT.